These T cell receptor beta chains were read from a single sample in a study of cytomegalovirus exposure and HLA in healthy donors. TCRdb keeps only in-frame clones here, not all; method: immunoSEQ multiplex PCR. This table holds about 110,000 clones, 65% to 90% found once. What was sequenced was PBMCs. The origin of the receptors is a man between 45 and 60 years old in good health and CMV-seronegative. The CDR3 runs from the conserved cysteine through the conserved F or W. A D gene is named only where the DNA matches it firmly. Only some rows state a clone size, as once, few, many or a class for expanded clones.

J	D	size	V	CDR3	DNA
TRBJ2-7	NA	NA	TRBV5-6	CASSRGYEQYF	TGTGCCAGCAGCCGGGGGTACGAGCAGTACTTC
TRBJ2-1	NA	NA	TRBV7-9	CASSRVSEGDEQFF	TGTGCCAGCAGTCGGGTCTCGGAGGGCGATGAGCAGTTCTTC
TRBJ1-1	NA	NA	TRBV7-9	CASSSQGTDTEAFF	TGTGCCAGCAGCTCCCAGGGGACGGACACTGAAGCTTTCTTT
TRBJ1-5	TRBD1	NA	TRBV13	CASSLQGASNQPQHF	TGTGCCAGCAGTCTACAGGGGGCTAGCAATCAGCCCCAGCATTTT
TRBJ1-5	TRBD1	NA	TRBV30	CAWSVQGVQPQHF	TGTGCCTGGAGTGTCCAGGGGGTGCAGCCCCAGCATTTT
TRBJ1-5	NA	NA	TRBV7-8	CASSPRGEVSNQPQHF	TGTGCCAGCAGCCCACGGGGGGAAGTGAGCAATCAGCCCCAGCATTTT
TRBJ2-5	TRBD2	NA	TRBV7-9	CASSLRGGGQRTQYF	TGTGCCAGCAGCTTACGGGGGGGCGGACAACGGACCCAGTACTTC
TRBJ2-3	TRBD1	NA	TRBV10-2	CATASGQRTDTQYF	TGCGCCACGGCTTCGGGACAGCGCACAGATACGCAGTATTTT
TRBJ1-3	NA	NA	TRBV7-9	CASSLLPGTGNTIYF	TGTGCCAGCAGCTTGCTTCCAGGGACAGGAAACACCATATATTTT
TRBJ1-1	NA	NA	TRBV7-9	CASSRVNTEAFF	TGTGCCAGCAGCAGAGTCAACACTGAAGCTTTCTTT
TRBJ1-5	TRBD1	NA	TRBV6-4	CASSADRGGDQPQHF	TGTGCCAGCAGTGCGGACAGGGGAGGGGATCAGCCCCAGCATTTT
TRBJ2-5	NA	NA	TRBV9	CASSVGLEETQYF	TGTGCCAGCAGCGTAGGGCTAGAAGAGACCCAGTACTTC
TRBJ2-2	TRBD1	NA	TRBV6-5	CASSNRGVPGELFF	TGTGCCAGCAGCAACAGGGGGGTTCCCGGGGAGCTGTTTTTT
TRBJ2-1	NA	once	TRBV21-1	CASSKPGLAVPYVSFF	TGTGCCAGCAGCAAACCGGGACTAGCTGTGCCCTACGTGTCCTTCTTC
TRBJ2-2	TRBD2	NA	TRBV6-5	CASIAPRGGSGELFF	TGTGCCAGCATCGCCCCTCGGGGGGGTTCCGGGGAGCTGTTTTTT
TRBJ2-2	TRBD2	NA	TRBV18	CASSPKERTGGGGELFF	TGTGCCAGCTCACCAAAGGAAAGGACCGGCGGGGGCGGGGAGCTGTTTTTT
TRBJ1-6	TRBD1	once	TRBV18	CASSPLTGDNSPLHF	TGTGCCAGCTCACCCCTGACAGGGGATAATTCACCCCTCCACTTT
TRBJ1-1	NA	few	TRBV7-9	CASSFKQTEAFF	TGTGCCAGCAGCTTTAAACAAACTGAAGCTTTCTTT
TRBJ2-3	NA	NA	TRBV11-2	CASSLGRGAPSTDTQYF	TGTGCCAGCAGCTTAGGGCGGGGCGCTCCTAGCACAGATACGCAGTATTTT
TRBJ1-5	NA	NA	TRBV7-2	CASSLRGNGPQPQHF	TGTGCCAGCAGCTTACGGGGTAACGGGCCTCAGCCCCAGCATTTT
TRBJ2-5	TRBD2	NA	TRBV13	CASSPAGGYQETQYF	TGTGCCAGCAGCCCAGCGGGGGGGTACCAAGAGACCCAGTACTTC
TRBJ1-2	TRBD1	NA	TRBV6-1	CASSRDRANYGYTF	TGTGCCAGCAGTCGGGACAGAGCTAACTATGGCTACACCTTC
TRBJ2-3	TRBD2	NA	TRBV9	CASTGTSGYTDTQYF	TGTGCCAGCACGGGAACTAGCGGTTACACAGATACGCAGTATTTT
TRBJ1-2	TRBD1	NA	TRBV2	CASRGQGGYGYTF	TGTGCCAGCAGAGGACAGGGGGGATATGGCTACACCTTC
TRBJ2-5	TRBD2	NA	TRBV5-6	CASSLSSGGAETQYF	TGTGCCAGCAGCCTGTCTAGCGGGGGTGCAGAGACCCAGTACTTC
TRBJ2-2	NA	few	TRBV5-1	CASSLTPGSRTGELFF	TGCGCCAGCAGCTTGACCCCCGGGTCCCGCACCGGGGAGCTGTTTTTT
TRBJ2-7	TRBD2	NA	TRBV30	CAWGTSGSYEQYF	TGTGCCTGGGGGACTAGCGGATCCTACGAGCAGTACTTC
TRBJ1-2	NA	NA	TRBV7-2	CASSLGAAGNYGYTF	TGTGCCAGCAGCTTAGGAGCGGCGGGGAACTATGGCTACACCTTC
TRBJ2-5	TRBD2	NA	TRBV5-1	CASSLVGGEETQYF	TGCGCCAGCAGCTTGGTGGGAGGGGAAGAGACCCAGTACTTC
TRBJ2-5	NA	NA	TRBV7-6	CASSDYKETQYF	TGTGCCAGCAGCGACTATAAAGAGACCCAGTACTTC
TRBJ2-7	NA	NA	TRBV7-2	CASSLRRASEFYEQYF	TGTGCCAGCAGCTTAAGAAGGGCTAGCGAGTTCTACGAGCAGTACTTC
TRBJ1-5	NA	NA	TRBV2	CASSDRGSNQPQHF	TGTGCCAGCAGTGACAGAGGGAGCAATCAGCCCCAGCATTTT
TRBJ2-5	TRBD2	NA	TRBV5-1	CASSAQAGGLETQYF	TGCGCCAGCAGCGCCCAAGCGGGGGGCTTGGAGACCCAGTACTTC
TRBJ2-5	TRBD1	NA	TRBV30	CAWRNKLGGGQGQETQYF	TGTGCCTGGAGAAACAAGTTGGGAGGGGGACAGGGCCAAGAGACCCAGTACTTC
TRBJ2-3	TRBD2	NA	TRBV6-5	CASSYSGGGAKTQYF	TGTGCCAGCAGTTACTCTGGCGGGGGGGCAAAAACGCAGTATTTT
TRBJ2-2	NA	NA	TRBV5-4	CASSSGLHTGELFF	TGTGCCAGCAGCTCGGGACTTCACACCGGGGAGCTGTTTTTT
TRBJ2-2	TRBD2	once	TRBV7-6	CASSRNALAGGTGELFF	TGTGCCAGCAGCCGGAATGCCCTAGCGGGGGGGACCGGGGAGCTGTTTTTT
TRBJ1-2	NA	NA	TRBV4-1	CASSQDYPGLVGGYTF	TGCGCCAGCAGCCAAGATTATCCAGGATTAGTGGGTGGCTACACCTTC
TRBJ2-3	TRBD2	NA	TRBV4-1	CASSQEGLAGYRDTQYF	TGCGCCAGCAGCCAAGAAGGTCTAGCGGGGTATAGAGATACGCAGTATTTT
TRBJ2-7	NA	few	TRBV2	CASSGQMGEQYF	TGTGCCAGCAGTGGACAGATGGGCGAGCAGTACTTC
TRBJ1-2	TRBD1	NA	TRBV7-8	CASSPDRGLYPYGYTF	TGTGCCAGCAGCCCAGACAGGGGGCTCTATCCCTATGGCTACACCTTC
TRBJ2-1	NA	NA	TRBV11-1	CASSLALRGGGDNEQFF	TGTGCCAGCAGCTTAGCCCTAAGGGGGGGAGGGGACAATGAGCAGTTCTTC
TRBJ2-3	NA	few	TRBV7-3	CASSLPEAADTQYF	TGTGCCAGCAGCTTACCTGAAGCCGCAGATACGCAGTATTTT
TRBJ1-2	TRBD1	NA	TRBV5-4	CASSFPGQGLYGYTF	TGTGCCAGCAGTTTTCCGGGACAGGGGCTCTATGGCTACACCTTC
TRBJ1-5	NA	NA	TRBV18	CASSPPEGGSNQPQHF	TGTGCCAGCTCACCACCCGAGGGGGGGAGCAATCAGCCCCAGCATTTT